The rows below give T cell receptor beta chains drawn from one sample of a study of blood T cell repertoires in COVID-19. TCRdb's copy holds only in-frame clones and misses some; the assay was immunoSEQ multiplex PCR. Of 40,000 to 65,000 clones listed, roughly 90% are singletons. The sequenced sample was peripheral blood. The source of these receptors is a man of 80 years or more with acute or convalescent COVID-19. Each CDR3 is given without its conserved first and last residue.

>TRBJ1-2|TRBV29-1
SVEGTGVYYGYT
>TRBJ2-7|TRBV4-3
ASSQEGLRGEQY
>TRBJ2-5|TRBV9
ASSPRGGALETQY
>TRBJ2-3|TRBV7-6
ASSLQGFTWVTQY
>TRBJ1-2|TRBV20-1
SATGHYGYT
>TRBJ1-5|TRBV19
ASSTYTRQGVHNQPQH
>TRBJ2-1|TRBV18
ASSPLDRSRSYNEQF
>TRBJ1-3|TRBV2
ASSEWAVLSNTIY
>TRBJ1-5|TRBV6-2/TRBV6-3
ASTPGGVDQPQH
>TRBJ2-5|TRBV6-5
ASSYSFSGRRETQY
>TRBJ2-4|TRBV5-4
ASSLGGRGNIQY
>TRBJ1-5|TRBV10-3
AISESIGQGSQPQH
>TRBJ2-5|TRBV2
ASMAGELRETQY
>TRBJ2-7|TRBV20-1
SASSGQGAYEQY
>TRBJ1-1|TRBV7-9
ASSFPLTGGNTEAF
>TRBJ1-4|TRBV12-5
ASGPTGSLF
>TRBJ2-7|TRBV18
ASSRTGSLYEQY
>TRBJ1-5|TRBV7-9
ASSLPSSNQPQH
>TRBJ1-1|TRBV3-1/TRBV3-2
ASSQGDRVNTEAF
>TRBJ1-1|TRBV6-6
ASSYGDRNTEAF
>TRBJ1-3|TRBV19
ASGPRDSHSGNTIY
>TRBJ1-1|TRBV12-3/TRBV12-4
ASSDPGQGAF
>TRBJ2-2|TRBV27
ASSLVGTSNTGELF
>TRBJ1-5|TRBV7-8
ASSTGQGNQPQH
>TRBJ2-3|TRBV11-2
ASAARGTNTDTQY
>TRBJ2-1|TRBV23-1
ASSQSRKQHRGIYNEQF
>TRBJ2-1|TRBV7-2
ASSPRTGRATGEQF
>TRBJ2-2|TRBV12-3/TRBV12-4
ASSLGGTGELF
>TRBJ1-1|TRBV7-6
ASSPQGGNTEAF
>TRBJ2-1|TRBV11-1
ASSRSGGLYNEQF
>TRBJ1-6|TRBV6-5
ASIGTYFGTLH
>TRBJ1-6|TRBV9
ASSGGRGRENSPLH
>TRBJ2-1|TRBV3-1/TRBV3-2
ASSQDMRILSYNEQF
>TRBJ2-2|TRBV10-3
AISESGRGSTGELF
>TRBJ2-1|TRBV23-1
ASRLAGGSNEQF
>TRBJ2-5|TRBV3-1/TRBV3-2
ASSPTSGTQY
>TRBJ1-2|TRBV19
ASSRTGTGDYGYT
>TRBJ2-7|TRBV7-8
ASSRTLEIYEQY
>TRBJ1-6|TRBV5-4
ASSTWTGGTYNSPLH
>TRBJ2-5|TRBV23-1
ASSPSKAQETQY
>TRBJ2-7|TRBV12-3/TRBV12-4
ASIRAYGYEQY
>TRBJ2-5|TRBV4-2
ASSQEFGGGAETQY
>TRBJ2-7|TRBV5-1
ASSVGQSPSSYEQY
>TRBJ1-2|TRBV6-5
ASRLPGTVYGYT
>TRBJ1-1|TRBV7-8
ASSLGGWAGLRNTEAF
>TRBJ1-1|TRBV18
ASSLGQGWTEAF
>TRBJ2-1|TRBV18
ASSEQMGGTDEQF
>TRBJ2-2|TRBV7-8
ASSLGLGAGELF
>TRBJ1-4|TRBV19
ASMPGTNEKLF
>TRBJ1-5|TRBV5-6
ASSARDRGRGSNQPQH
>TRBJ1-2|TRBV7-9
ASSLSGQGGGYT
>TRBJ1-5|TRBV6-5
AGGAGGNQPQH
>TRBJ2-7|TRBV5-1
ASSLTFYEQY